This entry is about one T cell receptor (beta chain). The data were obtained in a study of blood T cell repertoires in COVID-19. Patients of the Seattle cohort, enrolled during active infection, were followed longitudinally. From germline, CDR1 is MNHEY and CDR2 SMNVEV (reference sequence). This CDR3 has 15 amino acids. V gave up 6 bases and J gave up 7 bases; unmatched junction bases: 11. Some clones are missing from TCRdb's copy, which holds only in-frame ones; the method was immunoSEQ multiplex PCR. The sample records 150,000 to 250,000 clones, 94% being singletons. Sequencing used peripheral blood. The receptor's source is a man under 40 with COVID-19, enrolled during active disease. V gene TRBV27 combines with J gene TRBJ2-5, with 10 positions matching TRBD2. CDR3 residues: CASRKRGGVEATQYF. The CDR3 DNA sequence: TGTGCCAGCAGAAAGCGGGGGGGCGTTGAAGCGACCCAGTACTTC.